This T cell receptor (beta chain) was obtained from a study of early T cells in non-severe SARS-CoV-2 infection. Study details: The study sequenced bulk RNA from unsorted whole blood, with chains unpaired.

The length of the CDR3 is 12 residues. Trimming shortened V by 6 bases and J by 6 bases, and 12 bases separated the two germline ends. The germline gives CDR1 MNHNY, CDR2 SVGAGI (reference sequence). MiXCR was run by TCRdb on the 5' RACE reads, yielding one entry per CDR3 protein. The data hold about 80,000 distinct CDR3 sequences, with more than 10% observed a single time. Only a few counts were recorded for this clonotype. This clonotype was sampled from an adult who was a healthcare worker with PCR-confirmed SARS-CoV-2 infection or an uninfected control (not recorded which). The donor label of this sample is uncertain. This chain links TRBV6-6 with TRBJ2-7; D not certain. Sample: whole blood, taken at baseline. CDR3 bases: TGTGCCAGCAGCATCCAGGTCTCCGAGCAGTACTTC. Its translation: CASSIQVSEQYF.